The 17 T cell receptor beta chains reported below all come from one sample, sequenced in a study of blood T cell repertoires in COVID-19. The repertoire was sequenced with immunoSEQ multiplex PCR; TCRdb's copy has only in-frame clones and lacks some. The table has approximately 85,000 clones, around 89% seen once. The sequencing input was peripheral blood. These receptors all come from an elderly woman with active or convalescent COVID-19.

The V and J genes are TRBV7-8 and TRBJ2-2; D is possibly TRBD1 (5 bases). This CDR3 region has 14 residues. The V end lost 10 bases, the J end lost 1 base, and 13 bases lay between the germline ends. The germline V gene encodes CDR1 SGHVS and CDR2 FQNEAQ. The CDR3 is CATRVRENTGELFF. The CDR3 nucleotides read TGTGCCACAAGAGTCAGGGAGAACACCGGGGAGCTGTTTTTT. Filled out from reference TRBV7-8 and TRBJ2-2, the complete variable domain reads GAGVSQSPRYKVAKRGQDVALRCDPISGHVSLFWYQQALGQGPEFLTYFQNEAQLDKSGLPSDRFFAERPEGSVSTLKIQRTQQEDSAVYLCATRVRENTGELFFGEGSRLTVL.

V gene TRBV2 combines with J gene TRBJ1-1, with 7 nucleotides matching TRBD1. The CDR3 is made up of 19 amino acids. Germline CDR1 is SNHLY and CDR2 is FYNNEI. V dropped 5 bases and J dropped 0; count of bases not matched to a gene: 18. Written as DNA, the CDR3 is TGTGCCAGCAGTCATCAACGAAACAGGGGTAGGAGGATGAACACTGAAGCTTTCTTT. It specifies CASSHQRNRGRRMNTEAFF.

The CDR3 DNA reads TGTGCCAGCAGTCGAACCGGGGTGAGCTCTGGGGCCAACGTCCTGACTTTC. Translation gives CASSRTGVSSGANVLTF. The rearrangement links TRBV2 to TRBJ2-6; D is possibly TRBD2 (5 bases). Germline assignment: CDR1 SNHLY and CDR2 FYNNEI. The CDR3 contains 17 residues. The V gene lost 5 bases and the J gene lost 0 bases, with 14 bases spanning the gap.

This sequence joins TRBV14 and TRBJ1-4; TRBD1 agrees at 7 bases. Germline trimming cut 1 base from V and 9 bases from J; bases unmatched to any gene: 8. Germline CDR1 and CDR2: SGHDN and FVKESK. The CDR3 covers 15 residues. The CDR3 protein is CASSQARGSFQKLFF. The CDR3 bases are TGTGCCAGCAGCCAAGCCAGGGGGTCCTTTCAAAAACTGTTTTTT.

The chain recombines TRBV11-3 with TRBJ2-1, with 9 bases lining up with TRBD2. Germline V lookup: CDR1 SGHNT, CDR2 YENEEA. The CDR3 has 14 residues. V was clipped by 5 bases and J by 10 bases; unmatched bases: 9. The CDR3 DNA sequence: TGTGCCAGCAGCCGACAGCGGGAGGCCGGGGAGCAGTTCTTC. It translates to CASSRQREAGEQFF.

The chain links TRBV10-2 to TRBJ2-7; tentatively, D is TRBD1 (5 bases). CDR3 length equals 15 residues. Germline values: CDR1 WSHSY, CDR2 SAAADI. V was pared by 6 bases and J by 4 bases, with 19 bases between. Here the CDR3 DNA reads TGCGCCAGCAGATCTGAGACAGCGTCTTTGTACGAGCAGTACTTC. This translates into CASRSETASLYEQYF.

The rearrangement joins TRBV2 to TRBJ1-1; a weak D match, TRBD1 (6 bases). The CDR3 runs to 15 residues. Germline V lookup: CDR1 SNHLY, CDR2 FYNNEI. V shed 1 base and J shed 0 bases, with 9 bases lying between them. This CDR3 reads CASSEGGLLNTEAFF. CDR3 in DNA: TGTGCCAGCAGTGAAGGGGGGCTATTGAACACTGAAGCTTTCTTT.

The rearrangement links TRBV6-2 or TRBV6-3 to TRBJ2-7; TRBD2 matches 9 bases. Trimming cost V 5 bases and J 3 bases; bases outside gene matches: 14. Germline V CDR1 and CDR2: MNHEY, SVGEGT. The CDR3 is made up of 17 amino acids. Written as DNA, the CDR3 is TGTGCCAGCAGTCCCGTGAGGCGGGAGGGCCTCTTCTACGAGCAGTACTTC. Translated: CASSPVRREGLFYEQYF.

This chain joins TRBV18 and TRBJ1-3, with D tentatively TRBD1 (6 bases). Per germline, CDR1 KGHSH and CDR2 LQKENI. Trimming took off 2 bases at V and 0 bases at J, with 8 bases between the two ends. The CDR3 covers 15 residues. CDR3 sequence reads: CASSPGQNSGNTIYF. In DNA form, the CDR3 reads TGTGCCAGCTCACCAGGACAGAACTCTGGAAACACCATATATTTT.

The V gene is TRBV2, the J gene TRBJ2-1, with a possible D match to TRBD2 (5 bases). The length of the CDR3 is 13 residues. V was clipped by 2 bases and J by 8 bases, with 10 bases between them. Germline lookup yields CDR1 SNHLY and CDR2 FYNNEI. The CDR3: CASSEKLRDEQFF. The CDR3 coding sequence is TGTGCCAGCAGTGAAAAGTTGAGGGATGAGCAGTTCTTC.

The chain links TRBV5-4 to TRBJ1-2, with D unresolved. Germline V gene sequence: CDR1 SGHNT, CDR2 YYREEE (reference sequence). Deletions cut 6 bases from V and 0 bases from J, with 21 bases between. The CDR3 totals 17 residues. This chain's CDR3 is CASTPEGLGSTNYGYTF. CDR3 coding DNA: TGTGCCAGCACCCCGGAGGGTTTAGGCAGCACTAACTATGGCTACACCTTC.

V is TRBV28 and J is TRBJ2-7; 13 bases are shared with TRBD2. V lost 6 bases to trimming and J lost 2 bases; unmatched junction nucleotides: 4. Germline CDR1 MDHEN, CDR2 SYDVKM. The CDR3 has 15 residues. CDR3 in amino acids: CASRQTSGRAYEQYF. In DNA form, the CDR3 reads TGTGCCAGCAGGCAAACTAGCGGGAGGGCCTACGAGCAGTACTTC.

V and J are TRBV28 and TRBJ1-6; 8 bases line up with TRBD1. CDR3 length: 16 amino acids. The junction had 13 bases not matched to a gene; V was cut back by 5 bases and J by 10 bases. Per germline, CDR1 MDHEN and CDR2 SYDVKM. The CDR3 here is CASSVTSGTGSSPLHF. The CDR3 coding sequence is TGTGCCAGCAGTGTTACCTCCGGGACAGGCTCCTCACCCCTCCACTTT.

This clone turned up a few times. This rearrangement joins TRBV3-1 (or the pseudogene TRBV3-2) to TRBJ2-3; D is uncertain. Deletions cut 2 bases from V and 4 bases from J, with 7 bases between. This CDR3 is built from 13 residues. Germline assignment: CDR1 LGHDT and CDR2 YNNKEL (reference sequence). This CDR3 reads CASSQSDSDTQYF. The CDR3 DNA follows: TGTGCCAGCAGCCAAAGCGATTCAGATACGCAGTATTTT.

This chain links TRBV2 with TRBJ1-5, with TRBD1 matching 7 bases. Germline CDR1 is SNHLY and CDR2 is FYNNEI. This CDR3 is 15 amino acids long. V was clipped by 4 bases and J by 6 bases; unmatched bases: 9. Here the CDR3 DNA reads TGTGCCAGCAGTGGCCAGGGGGTTTACGGTCAGCCCCAGCATTTT. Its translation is CASSGQGVYGQPQHF. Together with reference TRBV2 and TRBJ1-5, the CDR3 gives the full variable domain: EPEVTQTPSHQVTQMGQEVILRCVPISNHLYFYWYRQILGQKVEFLVSFYNNEISEKSEIFDDQFSVERPDGSNFTLKIRSTKLEDSAMYFCASSGQGVYGQPQHFGDGTRLSIL.

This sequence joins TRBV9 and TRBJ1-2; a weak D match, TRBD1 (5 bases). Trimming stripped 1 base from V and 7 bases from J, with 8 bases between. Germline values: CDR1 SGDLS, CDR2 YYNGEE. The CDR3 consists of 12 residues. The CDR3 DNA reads TGTGCCAGCAGCGTATCGGGGGGTGGCTACACCTTC. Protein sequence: CASSVSGGGYTF.

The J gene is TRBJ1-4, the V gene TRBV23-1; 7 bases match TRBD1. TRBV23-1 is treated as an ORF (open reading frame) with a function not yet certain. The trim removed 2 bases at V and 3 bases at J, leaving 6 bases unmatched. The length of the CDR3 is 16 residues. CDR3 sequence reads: CASSQNRGAANEKLFF. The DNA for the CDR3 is TGCGCCAGCAGTCAAAACAGGGGCGCCGCTAATGAAAAACTGTTTTTT.